These 13 T cell receptor beta chains came from one sample sequenced in a study of shared clonotypes between healthy human individuals (TCRdb year 2020). Library preparation was by the immunoSEQ multiplex PCR assay. The clones in this table, taken by TCRdb from immuneACCESS, are in-frame only. Not every clone is retained; where verified, under half of the shortfall comes from an unresolved V gene, and the cause of the rest is unknown. This sample gives approximately 1.4 million clones in total; 95% to 99% of them show up just once. Of the sample, about 0.45% is held by the ten largest clones. Sequences were obtained from naive CD4+ T cells sorted from blood. The label giving this sample's cell subset or site can be read as: CD45RA+ positively selected. These receptors came from a man aged 25 to 40 in good health.

The sample holds one count of this clone. Different DNA sequences within this sample yield the same CDR3. This chain joins TRBV18 and TRBJ2-3; D is ambiguous. This CDR3 has 13 amino acids. V was trimmed by 6 bases and J by 4 bases, leaving 11 bases between them. The germline V gene encodes CDR1 KGHSH and CDR2 LQKENI. CDR3 sequence: CASSRPSSDTQYF. The CDR3, as DNA: TGTGCCAGCTCCCGGCCGTCGTCAGATACGCAGTATTTT. The entire variable domain, with the rest obtained from reference TRBV18 and TRBJ2-3, is as follows: NAGVMQNPRHLVRRRGQEARLRCSPMKGHSHVYWYRQLPEEGLKFMVYLQKENIIDESGMPKERFSAEFPKEGPSILRIQQVVRGDSAAYFCASSRPSSDTQYFGPGTRLTVL.

The J gene is TRBJ1-1, the V gene TRBV7-3; tentative D call: TRBD1 (5 bases). Germline V CDR1 and CDR2: SGHTA, FQGTGA. V was trimmed by 5 bases and J by 0 bases, leaving 16 bases between them. The CDR3 is 16 amino acids. CDR3 region: CASSPNGGPMNTEAFF. The CDR3 nucleotides read TGTGCCAGCAGCCCTAACGGGGGACCGATGAACACTGAAGCTTTCTTT.

The chain joins TRBV5-1 to TRBJ1-5; the match to TRBD1 covers 7 bases. The CDR3 is 19 residues long. V lost 0 bases to trimming and J lost 0 bases; unmatched junction nucleotides: 12. Germline values: CDR1 SGHRS, CDR2 YFSETQ. The CDR3 DNA follows: TGCGCCAGCAGCTTGGTACAGGGGCCGCGTCCTTATAGCAATCAGCCCCAGCATTTT. It encodes CASSLVQGPRPYSNQPQHF.

This chain links TRBV7-2 with TRBJ2-1, with 12 positions matching TRBD2. The J segment lost 5 bases and the V segment lost 5 bases, leaving 10 bases of the junction unmatched. Per germline, CDR1 SGHTA and CDR2 FQGNSA. CDR3 length: 17 amino acids. The CDR3 loop is CASSPLAGGPFNNEQFF. As DNA, the CDR3 is TGTGCCAGCAGCCCCCTAGCGGGAGGGCCTTTCAACAATGAGCAGTTCTTC.

The chain carries TRBV5-3 and TRBJ1-1, with 8 bases fitting TRBD1. TRBV5-3 is placed among ORFs of uncertain function. Trimming removed 0 bases from V and 3 bases from J; junction bases left unmatched: 10. CDR3 length: 17 residues. CDR3 DNA sequence: TGTGCCAGAAGCTTGGTTTGTCCAGGGGGCCAGGACACTGAAGCTTTCTTT. Translation: CARSLVCPGGQDTEAFF.

The chain uses TRBV10-1 and TRBJ2-1; D is unresolved. CDR3 length: 14 residues. Germline V gene sequence: CDR1 WNHNN, CDR2 SYGVQD (reference sequence). Trimming stripped 2 bases from V and 2 bases from J, with 7 bases between. CDR3 coding DNA: TGCGCCAGCAGTGAGGACCAGACCTACAATGAGCAGTTCTTC. It codes for CASSEDQTYNEQFF.

This chain uses TRBV1 with TRBJ2-3. TRBV1 is a listed pseudogene. CDR3 length equals 16 residues. DNA for the CDR3: TGCACCAGCAGCCCTCGGGCACGACGGGGCACAGATACGCAGTATTTT. Translation gives CTSSPRARRGTDTQYF.

A word on this clone: Other nucleotide sequences from this sample produce the same CDR3. CDR3 amino acids: CASSLDRNNEQFF. In nucleotides, the CDR3 is TGTGCCAGCAGCCTGGACAGAAACAATGAGCAGTTCTTC. The chain carries TRBV7-8 and TRBJ2-1; D is perhaps TRBD1 (6 bases). The germline V and J ends were trimmed by 5 bases and 5 bases, with 10 bases remaining between them. The CDR3 contains 13 residues. The germline gives CDR1 SGHVS, CDR2 FQNEAQ.

The chain is built from TRBV25-1 and TRBJ2-7; TRBD1 agrees at 7 bases. The V and J ends lost 5 bases and 4 bases, in that order; junction bases with no gene match: 11. Germline lookup yields CDR1 MGHDK and CDR2 SYGVNS. The CDR3 runs 15 residues. The CDR3 protein is CASSPPGQSYYEQYF. Written as DNA, the CDR3 is TGTGCCAGCAGTCCTCCGGGACAGTCCTATTACGAGCAGTACTTC.

J is TRBJ2-2 and V is TRBV5-1, with D possibly being TRBD1 (6 bases). The CDR3 sequence is 18 residues long. Germline V lookup: CDR1 SGHRS, CDR2 YFSETQ. Trimming left V 0 bases short and J 3 bases short, with 18 bases between. The CDR3 loop is CASSLVVNRVFDTGELFF. CDR3 sequence (DNA): TGCGCCAGCAGCTTGGTGGTTAACAGGGTTTTCGACACCGGGGAGCTGTTTTTT.

The CDR3 bases are TGCGCCAGCGCCAAAGATAGCAATCAGCCCCAGCATTTT. Translating it yields CASAKDSNQPQHF. The chain carries TRBV5-1 and TRBJ1-5; D gene unclear. Trimming stripped 7 bases from V and 0 bases from J, with 8 bases between. Germline assignment: CDR1 SGHRS and CDR2 YFSETQ. The CDR3 covers 13 residues.

The chain joins TRBV9 to TRBJ2-3; D is possibly TRBD2 (5 bases). Germline CDR1 reads SGDLS; CDR2 reads YYNGEE. This CDR3 has 13 amino acids. V was trimmed by 5 bases and J by 1 base, leaving 8 bases between them. CDR3 in amino acids: CASSISGTDTQYF. CDR3 in DNA: TGTGCCAGCAGTATTAGCGGCACAGATACGCAGTATTTT. Variable domain in full (rest from reference TRBV9 and TRBJ2-3): DSGVTQTPKHLITATGQRVTLRCSPRSGDLSVYWYQQSLDQGLQFLIQYYNGEERAKGNILERFSAQQFPDLHSELNLSSLELGDSALYFCASSISGTDTQYFGPGTRLTVL.

The chain uses TRBV5-1 and TRBJ2-1; TRBD2 matches 10 bases. CDR1 is SGHRS and CDR2 is YFSETQ in the germline V gene. The ends lost 4 bases at V and 5 bases at J; junction bases unmatched: 9. The CDR3 is 16 residues long. CDR3 DNA: TGCGCCAGCAGCCTTCTACTAGCGGGGCTGAACAATGAGCAGTTCTTC. Amino acids: CASSLLLAGLNNEQFF.